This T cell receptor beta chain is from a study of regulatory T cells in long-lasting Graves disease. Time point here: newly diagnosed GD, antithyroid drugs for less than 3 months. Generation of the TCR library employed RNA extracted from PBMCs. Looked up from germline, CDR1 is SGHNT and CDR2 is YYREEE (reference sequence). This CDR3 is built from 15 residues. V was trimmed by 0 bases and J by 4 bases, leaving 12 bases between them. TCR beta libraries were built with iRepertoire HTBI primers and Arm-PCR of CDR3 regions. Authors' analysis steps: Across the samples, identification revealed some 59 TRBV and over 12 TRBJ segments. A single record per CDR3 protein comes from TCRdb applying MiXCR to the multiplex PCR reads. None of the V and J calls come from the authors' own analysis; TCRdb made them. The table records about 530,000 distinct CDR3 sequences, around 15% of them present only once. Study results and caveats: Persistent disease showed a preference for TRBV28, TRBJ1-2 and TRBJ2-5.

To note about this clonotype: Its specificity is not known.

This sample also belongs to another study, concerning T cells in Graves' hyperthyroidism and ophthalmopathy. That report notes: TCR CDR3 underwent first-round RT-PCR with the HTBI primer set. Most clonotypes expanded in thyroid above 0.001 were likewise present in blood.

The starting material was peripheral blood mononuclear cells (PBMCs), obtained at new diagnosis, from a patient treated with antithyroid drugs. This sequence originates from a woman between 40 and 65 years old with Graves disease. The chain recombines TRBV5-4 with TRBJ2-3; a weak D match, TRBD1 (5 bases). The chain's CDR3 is CASSLGAGYSDTQYF. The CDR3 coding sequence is TGTGCCAGCAGCTTGGGAGCAGGGTATTCAGATACGCAGTATTTT.